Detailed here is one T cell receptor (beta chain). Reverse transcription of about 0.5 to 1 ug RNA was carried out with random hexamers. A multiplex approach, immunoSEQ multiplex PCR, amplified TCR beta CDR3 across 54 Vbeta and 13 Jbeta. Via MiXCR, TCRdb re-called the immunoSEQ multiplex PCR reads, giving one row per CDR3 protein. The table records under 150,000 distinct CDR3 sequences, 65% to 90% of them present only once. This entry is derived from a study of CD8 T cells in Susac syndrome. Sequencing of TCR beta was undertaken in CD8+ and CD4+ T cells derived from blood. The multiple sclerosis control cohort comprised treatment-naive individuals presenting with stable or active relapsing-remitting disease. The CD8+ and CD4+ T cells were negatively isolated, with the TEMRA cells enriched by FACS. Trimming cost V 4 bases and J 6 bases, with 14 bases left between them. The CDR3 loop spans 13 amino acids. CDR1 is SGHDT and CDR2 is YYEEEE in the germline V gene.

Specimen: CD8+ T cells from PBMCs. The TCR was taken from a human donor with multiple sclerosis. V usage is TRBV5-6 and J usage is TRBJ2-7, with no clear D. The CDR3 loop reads CASSLILVGEQYF. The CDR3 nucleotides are TGTGCCAGCAGCCTCATCCTGGTGGGCGAGCAGTACTTC.